A single sample is the source of the 7 T cell receptor beta chains below, sequenced in a study of cytomegalovirus exposure and HLA in healthy donors. Both 60 Vbeta primers and 13 Jbeta primers went into the PCR. The repertoire was sequenced with immunoSEQ multiplex PCR; TCRdb's copy has only in-frame clones and lacks some. The sample carries hundreds of thousands of clones, just over 75% recorded once. The sequencing input was PBMCs. These receptor sequences come from a man younger than 35 in good health and CMV-seronegative.

V and J are TRBV18 and TRBJ2-3; D may be TRBD1 (6 bases). The CDR3 has 16 amino acids. Germline V gene sequence: CDR1 KGHSH, CDR2 LQKENI. The V end was cut by 0 bases, the J end by 3 bases, with 13 bases between. This CDR3 reads CASSPPVGQGTDTQYF. CDR3 sequence (DNA): TGTGCCAGCTCACCACCGGTGGGACAAGGGACAGATACGCAGTATTTT.

This clone was observed a handful of times. The V gene is TRBV6-1, the J gene TRBJ1-5; possible D gene TRBD1, 6 bases. The CDR3 contains 18 residues. In germline, CDR1 is MNHNS, CDR2 SASEGT. The V and J ends lost 0 bases and 2 bases respectively, with 17 bases between them. The CDR3 region has the DNA TGTGCCAGCAGTGAAGCCTACCCAGGGGTCGGTGGCAATCAGCCCCAGCATTTT. As protein: CASSEAYPGVGGNQPQHF.

The CDR3: CAWSSSGSFQTQYF. The CDR3 DNA follows: TGTGCCTGGAGTAGTAGCGGGAGTTTTCAGACCCAGTACTTC. The chain links TRBV30 to TRBJ2-5; 9 nucleotides match TRBD2. The CDR3 is made up of 14 amino acids. Per the germline V gene, CDR1 is GTSNPN and CDR2 is SVGIG (reference sequence). Trimming took 2 bases from V and 6 from J; bases not matched to a gene: 7. Full variable domain (outside the CDR3, taken from reference TRBV30 and TRBJ2-5): SQTIHQWPATLVQPVGSPLSLECTVEGTSNPNLYWYRQAAGRGLQLLFYSVGIGQISSEVPQNLSASRPQDRQFILSSKKLLLSDSGFYLCAWSSSGSFQTQYFGPGTRLLVL.

The chain has TRBV30 and TRBJ1-1; D is possibly TRBD1 (6 bases). The V end lost 1 base, the J end lost 1 base, and 25 bases lay between the germline ends. The germline V gene encodes CDR1 GTSNPN and CDR2 SVGIG (reference sequence). The CDR3 is made up of 19 amino acids. The CDR3 here is CAWSGIHRALSVSNTEAFF. The CDR3 nucleotides read TGTGCCTGGAGTGGTATCCACAGGGCTCTAAGCGTTTCGAACACTGAAGCTTTCTTT. Supplemented by reference TRBV30 and TRBJ1-1, the full variable domain reads SQTIHQWPATLVQPVGSPLSLECTVEGTSNPNLYWYRQAAGRGLQLLFYSVGIGQISSEVPQNLSASRPQDRQFILSSKKLLLSDSGFYLCAWSGIHRALSVSNTEAFFGQGTRLTVV.

In the case of this clone: This sample includes further DNA sequences coding for the same CDR3. CDR3 DNA: TGTGCCAGCAGCTTAGGCCTAGCGGGAGCGCTAGATACGCAGTATTTT. This encodes CASSLGLAGALDTQYF. The chain joins TRBV7-9 to TRBJ2-3; TRBD2 aligns across 10 bases. The CDR3 is 16 residues long. Germline CDR1 and CDR2: SEHNR and FQNEAQ (reference sequence). After removal of 1 base from V and 5 bases from J, the junction contained 6 bases not matched to a gene.

The chain links TRBV30 to TRBJ1-1; D is undetermined. The CDR3 length is 11 residues. V dropped 8 bases and J dropped 1 base, with 8 bases sitting between them. CDR1 GTSNPN and CDR2 SVGIG come from the germline V gene (reference sequence). This CDR3 is CARTRNTEAFF. The CDR3 DNA reads TGTGCCCGCACGCGGAACACTGAAGCTTTCTTT.

The chain couples TRBV9 to TRBJ2-2, with D perhaps matching TRBD2 (5 bases). The CDR3 is 16 amino acids. Deletions cut 1 base from V and 6 bases from J, with 16 bases between. Per germline, CDR1 SGDLS and CDR2 YYNGEE. The chain's CDR3 is CASSVLGFQRAGELFF. In DNA form, the CDR3 reads TGTGCCAGCAGCGTATTAGGATTCCAGAGGGCCGGGGAGCTGTTTTTT.